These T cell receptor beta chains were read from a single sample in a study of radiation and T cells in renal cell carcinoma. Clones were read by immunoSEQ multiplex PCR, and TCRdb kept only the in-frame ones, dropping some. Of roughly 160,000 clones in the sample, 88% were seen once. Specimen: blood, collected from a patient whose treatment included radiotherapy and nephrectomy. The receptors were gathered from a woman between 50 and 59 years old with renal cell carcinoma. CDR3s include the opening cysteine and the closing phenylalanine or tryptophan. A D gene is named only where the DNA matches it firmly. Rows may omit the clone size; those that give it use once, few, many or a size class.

TGTGCCAGCAGCGGACAGGGGAGGGTTGGGGTGCCCCAGCATTTT,CASSGQGRVGVPQHF,TRBJ1-5,TRBD1,once,TRBV7-8
TGTGCCAGCTACCGGGGAGGTTTATCTAATGAAAAACTGTTTTTT,CASYRGGLSNEKLFF,TRBJ1-4,.,.,TRBV2
TGCGCCAGCAGACCAGCGGGGTCTTACGAGCAGTACTTC,CASRPAGSYEQYF,TRBJ2-7,TRBD2,.,TRBV5-1
TGTGCCAGCAGTGAACAAACACAACCTAACTATGGCTACACCTTC,CASSEQTQPNYGYTF,TRBJ1-2,.,.,TRBV6-1
TGTGCCAGTAGTCCGGGCCGGGACCCGCGCATACTAGCCAAAAACATTCAGTACTTC,CASSPGRDPRILAKNIQYF,TRBJ2-4,.,.,TRBV19
TGTGCCTGGATTCCTCGGGGGGCCCGTGAAAAACTGTTTTTT,CAWIPRGAREKLFF,TRBJ1-4,.,.,TRBV30
TGTGCCAGTACCAACACCTGGGTCCGCGGCAATCAGCCCCAGCATTTT,CASTNTWVRGNQPQHF,TRBJ1-5,.,.,TRBV19
TGCGCCAGCAGCTCCGACAGAACTAGCACAGATACGCAGTATTTT,CASSSDRTSTDTQYF,TRBJ2-3,.,once,TRBV5-1
TGTGCCAGCAGCGTAGTAGTAGGGGGCTTGGAGACCCAGTACTTC,CASSVVVGGLETQYF,TRBJ2-5,TRBD1,.,TRBV9
TGTGCCAGCAGCAAAGGGGGGGGACAGGCACTCTATGGCTACACCTTC,CASSKGGGQALYGYTF,TRBJ1-2,.,.,TRBV21-1
TGTGCCAGCAGCTTAGTAGTGTCTGCGAACACCGGGGAGCTGTTTTTT,CASSLVVSANTGELFF,TRBJ2-2,.,.,TRBV7-2
TGCGCCAGCAGCCCGACAGGGACTAGCTTCAACTATGAGCAGTTCTTC,CASSPTGTSFNYEQFF,TRBJ2-1,TRBD2,.,TRBV10-1
TGCGCCAGCAGCCAAGATTTAGTAGGACAGGGGGCAAGATCTCAGCCCCAGCATTTT,CASSQDLVGQGARSQPQHF,TRBJ1-5,TRBD1,.,TRBV4-1
TGTGCCAGCAGCCAAGCGGGGGGAACCTACAATGAGCAGTTCTTC,CASSQAGGTYNEQFF,TRBJ2-1,TRBD2,.,TRBV4-2
TGTGCCAGCAGCCTCCCGGGACAGGGGGCTCGGGCTTTCTTT,CASSLPGQGARAFF,TRBJ1-1,TRBD1,.,TRBV4-2
TGCGCCAGCAGCCAAGCGAGGGGAGGGCCTGAAGCTTTCTTT,CASSQARGGPEAFF,TRBJ1-1,.,.,TRBV4-3
TGCGCCAGCAGCGCCCCGGGACAGGGGGGGAAACTGTTTTTT,CASSAPGQGGKLFF,TRBJ1-4,TRBD1,.,TRBV5-1
TGTGCCTGGAGTCCAGTCGGTCGGGGTATCACTGAAGCTTTCTTT,CAWSPVGRGITEAFF,TRBJ1-1,.,few,TRBV30
TGTGCCAGCACCACGTCAGGTACCAATCAGCCCCAGCATTTT,CASTTSGTNQPQHF,TRBJ1-5,.,.,TRBV6-1
TGTGCCAGCAGCTTAGTAAGGTTGGTCGGGACAGGCCTGACCGGGGAGCTGTTTTTT,CASSLVRLVGTGLTGELFF,TRBJ2-2,TRBD1,once,TRBV7-9
TGTGCCAGCTCACAGGGGGTCTCCTACGAGCAGTACTTC,CASSQGVSYEQYF,TRBJ2-7,.,.,TRBV18
TGTGCCAGTAGTGTCTTTATTTGGGACCCTTCCGGGGAGCTGTTTTTT,CASSVFIWDPSGELFF,TRBJ2-2,.,once,TRBV19
TGTGCCAGCACCCGAGGAGGCACTCCTAGGGACACTGAAGCTTTCTTT,CASTRGGTPRDTEAFF,TRBJ1-1,.,once,TRBV2
TGTGCCTGGAGTGATGACAGGGCCGCCAAAAACATTCAGTACTTC,CAWSDDRAAKNIQYF,TRBJ2-4,TRBD1,.,TRBV30
TGTGCCAGCAGCTTGGGGAGACAGGATTTGTCGGAGACCCAGTACTTC,CASSLGRQDLSETQYF,TRBJ2-5,.,.,TRBV5-4
TGTGCCAGCAGCTTAGTAACCGGGGGAGGGTCATCGTCGTACTTC,CASSLVTGGGSSSYF,TRBJ2-7,TRBD2,.,TRBV11-2
TGTGCCAGCAGCTGGGGTTCGGTGAACACTGAAGCTTTCTTT,CASSWGSVNTEAFF,TRBJ1-1,.,.,TRBV7-8
TGCGCCAGCAGCCGGGGACAGGTCAACACTGAAGCTTTCTTT,CASSRGQVNTEAFF,TRBJ1-1,TRBD1,.,TRBV5-1
TGCGCCAGCAGTCCCCTGGCGGGGGGGCAGGGCATTCAGTACTTC,CASSPLAGGQGIQYF,TRBJ2-4,TRBD2,.,TRBV5-1
TGCAGCGTTGCAGGCCGGGCGTCAAGCTCTAGTGGCTACACCTTC,CSVAGRASSSSGYTF,TRBJ1-2,.,once,TRBV29-1
TGTGCCAGCAGTGACGGGCGGGGGAGCACAGATACGCAGTATTTT,CASSDGRGSTDTQYF,TRBJ2-3,TRBD2,.,TRBV6-4
TGTGCCTGGACGGGACGGTTAAATGAAAAACTGTTTTTT,CAWTGRLNEKLFF,TRBJ1-4,.,.,TRBV30
TGCGCCAGCAGCTTGCAGGGTATAGCCTACGAGCAGTACTTC,CASSLQGIAYEQYF,TRBJ2-7,.,.,TRBV5-1
TGCGCCAGCAGGATCACGAACACTGAAGCTTTCTTT,CASRITNTEAFF,TRBJ1-1,.,.,TRBV5-1
TGTGCCAGCAGCCCAATAGGGACAGGATCTAACTATGGCTACACCTTC,CASSPIGTGSNYGYTF,TRBJ1-2,TRBD1,.,TRBV5-6
TGCGCCAGCAGCGGGGAACTTATCACAGATACGCAGTATTTT,CASSGELITDTQYF,TRBJ2-3,.,.,TRBV5-1
TGTGCCAGCAGCTTGGACTCCCTAAGTTCTTTCTTT,CASSLDSLSSFF,TRBJ1-1,.,few,TRBV7-2
TGCGCCAGCAGCTTGGGGGACAGGGGGCGGGAGCAGTACTTC,CASSLGDRGREQYF,TRBJ2-7,TRBD1,.,TRBV5-1
TGTGCCAGCCGCCAAACGTTCGGGGATGGCTACACCTTC,CASRQTFGDGYTF,TRBJ1-2,.,.,TRBV6-1
TGTGCCAGCAGGCTCGGTGGAGAGACTGAAGCTTTCTTT,CASRLGGETEAFF,TRBJ1-1,.,.,TRBV6-1
TGCGCCAGCAGTGAATTAGGGACTAGCGGGGCCTACGAGCAGTACTTC,CASSELGTSGAYEQYF,TRBJ2-7,TRBD2,.,TRBV10-2
TGTGCCAGTAGTATCGGGACCGTTGCAGGAAACACCATATATTTT,CASSIGTVAGNTIYF,TRBJ1-3,.,few,TRBV19
TGTGCCAGCAGCTCTACAGGGGAAGACGGCTACACCTTC,CASSSTGEDGYTF,TRBJ1-2,TRBD1,.,TRBV7-9
TGTGCCAGCAGTGAACTCTACTACGAGCAGTACTTC,CASSELYYEQYF,TRBJ2-7,.,.,TRBV6-1
TGCAGCGTTGAAGGGGTCTCAGGAGAGACCCAGTACTTC,CSVEGVSGETQYF,TRBJ2-5,.,.,TRBV29-1